The T cell receptor beta chain under discussion was sequenced for a study of a mutant IDH1 vaccine in newly diagnosed glioma. Study details: All eight of the vaccinations patients received fell in weeks 1, 3, 5, 7, 11, 15, 19 and 23. Radiotherapy, temozolomide, or both had been given previously, and both were given to most. Findings of the study overall: It seemed that pseudoprogression was not linked to changes in the top peripheral T cell clonotypes.

Assay used: immunoSEQ multiplex PCR; TCRdb lists only in-frame clones, some missing. The sample lists about 51,000 clones; around four fifths were seen once. Note on this clone: No antigen is known for it.

Time point given: week 5, during vaccination. A single vaccine dose contained 300 ug of mutant IDH1 20-mer peptide, and topical imiquimod was used with it. This TCR was recovered from a man between 50 and 59 years old with glioma. Source: PBMCs, taken from a glioma patient whose treatment included an IDH1 peptide vaccine.

CDR3 loop: CAWRRGGPTDTQYF. The CDR3 DNA reads TGTGCCTGGAGGAGGGGGGGACCCACAGATACGCAGTATTTT. J is TRBJ2-3 and V is TRBV30; perhaps TRBD2 as D (7 bases). The ends were cut back, 3 bases at V and 2 bases at J, with 12 bases in the middle. CDR1 and CDR2 (germline): GTSNPN, SVGIG (reference sequence). CDR3 length equals 14 residues.